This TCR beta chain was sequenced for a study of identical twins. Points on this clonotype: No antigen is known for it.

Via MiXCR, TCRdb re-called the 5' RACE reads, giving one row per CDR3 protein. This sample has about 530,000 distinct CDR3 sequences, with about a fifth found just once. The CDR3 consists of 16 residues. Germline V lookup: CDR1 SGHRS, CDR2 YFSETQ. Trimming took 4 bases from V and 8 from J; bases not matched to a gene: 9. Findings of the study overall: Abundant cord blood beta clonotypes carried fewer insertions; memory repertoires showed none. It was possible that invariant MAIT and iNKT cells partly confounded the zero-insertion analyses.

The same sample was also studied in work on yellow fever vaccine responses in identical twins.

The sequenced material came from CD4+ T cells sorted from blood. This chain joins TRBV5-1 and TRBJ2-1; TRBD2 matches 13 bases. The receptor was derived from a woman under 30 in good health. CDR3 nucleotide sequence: TGCGCCAGCAGCCTAAGACTAGCGGGAGGTTCAGATGAGCAGTTCTTC. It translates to CASSLRLAGGSDEQFF.